Sequencing of this T cell receptor beta chain was carried out in a study of shared clonotypes between healthy human individuals. Study results and caveats: Measured sharing among donors was expected to vary with sequencing depth.

Germline lookup yields CDR1 SNHLY and CDR2 FYNNEI. The CDR3 is 15 amino acids. The V segment lost 6 bases and the J segment 7 bases; nucleotides outside the gene matches: 12. The donors were adults (healthy and HIV-negative) with no recent acute infections or vaccinations. Without sorting, samples used about 90 million PBMCs for genomic DNA. Each unsorted PBMC replicate got 300 ng genomic DNA, roughly 30,000 genomes. Produced via immunoSEQ multiplex PCR; TCRdb's table is partial and in-frame only. There are hundreds of thousands of clones in the sample; just over 75% occur only once, and around 12% lies in the top ten. This clone was seen ten or more times. Its specificity is not known.

Sequencing was done on a sample of PBMCs. The gene calls are TRBV2 and TRBJ1-5, with 7 bases lining up with TRBD1. The clonotype was recovered from a woman in her thirties or forties in good health. Some clones in this sample may be carry-over from other donors' samples. The CDR3 region has the DNA TGTGCCAGCAGCCACACTGACAGGGTACGCCAGCCCCAGCATTTT. It is translated as CASSHTDRVRQPQHF.